The 26 T cell receptor beta chains presented below share a single source sample, sequenced in a study of PD-1 blockade in classical Hodgkin lymphoma. All trial patients relapsed after autologous stem cell transplantation. Profiled with immunoSEQ multiplex PCR; TCRdb holds only in-frame clones, not every one. The sample includes under 30,000 clones, almost 85% of them seen just once. This material consisted of peripheral blood mononuclear cells (PBMCs), taken before the second cycle of nivolumab. These receptors were obtained from a human donor with classical Hodgkin lymphoma.

The V gene is TRBV18, the J gene TRBJ2-7; D remains unclear. The V gene's germline CDR1 is KGHSH and CDR2 LQKENI. This CDR3 comprises 13 residues. Trimming took off 6 bases at V and 3 bases at J, with 12 bases between the two ends. The CDR3 region is CASSPPVLYEQYF. The CDR3 nucleotides are TGTGCCAGCTCCCCGCCGGTTCTCTACGAGCAGTACTTC.

This chain links TRBV10-3 with TRBJ2-7; D remains ambiguous. Germline CDR1 is ENHRY and CDR2 is SYGVKD. The CDR3 extends over 10 amino acids. The V and J ends lost 3 bases and 6 bases respectively, with 3 bases between them. The CDR3 protein is CAISDGEQYF. The CDR3 region has the DNA TGTGCCATCAGTGACGGCGAGCAGTACTTC.

The V gene is TRBV28, the J gene TRBJ1-5; D is unclear. Germline V gene lookup returns CDR1 MDHEN and CDR2 SYDVKM. The CDR3 runs to 15 residues. The V end was cut by 9 bases, the J end by 2 bases, with 17 bases between. CDR3 in DNA: TGTGCCAGTTCATGGAGGGAAAACGGCAATCAGCCCCAGCATTTT. Its protein is CASSWRENGNQPQHF.

The chain uses TRBV19 and TRBJ2-1, with D possibly being TRBD1 (5 bases). Germline-derived CDR1 and CDR2 are LNHDA and SQIVND (reference sequence). The CDR3 covers 16 residues. The ends were cut back, 3 bases at V and 2 bases at J, with 14 bases in the middle. The CDR3, as DNA: TGTGCCAGTAGTATCGAAGGGGTTTCTACCTACAATGAGCAGTTCTTC. This encodes CASSIEGVSTYNEQFF.

The genes are TRBV7-9 and TRBJ1-3; unclear D gene. The CDR3 covers 16 residues. From germline, CDR1 is SEHNR and CDR2 FQNEAQ (reference sequence). The V end was cut by 1 base, the J end by 5 bases, with 15 bases between. The DNA of the CDR3 is TGTGCCAGCAGCTTAGGGGCCAGAGAAATTAGAAACACCATATATTTT. Residues: CASSLGAREIRNTIYF. The full variable domain, in which reference TRBV7-9 and TRBJ1-3 provide the parts outside the CDR3, is DTGVSQNPRHKITKRGQNVTFRCDPISEHNRLYWYRQTLGQGPEFLTYFQNEAQLEKSRLLSDRFSAERPKGSFSTLEIQRTEQGDSAMYLCASSLGAREIRNTIYFGEGSWLTVV.

The V call is TRBV7-9, the J call TRBJ1-4; perhaps TRBD1 as D (5 bases). Trimming removed 3 bases at V and 0 bases at J, with 11 bases between. CDR1 and CDR2 from the germline V gene are SEHNR and FQNEAQ (reference sequence). The CDR3 has 16 amino acids. For the CDR3, the DNA is TGTGCCAGCAGCTTTGGCAGGGATGCAACTAATGAAAAACTGTTTTTT. Protein sequence: CASSFGRDATNEKLFF.

The chain carries TRBV9 and TRBJ2-7, with D hard to call. Per germline, CDR1 SGDLS and CDR2 YYNGEE. The CDR3 has 18 amino acids. V was cut by 1 base and J by 2 bases, with 22 bases left in between. The DNA of the CDR3 is TGTGCCAGCAGCGTATCCCCCAACAAAGCGCCCTTTCCCTACGAGCAGTACTTC. Its translation: CASSVSPNKAPFPYEQYF.

This sequence joins TRBV7-2 and TRBJ2-7, with 11 bases fitting TRBD2. Germline loops: CDR1 SGHTA, CDR2 FQGNSA. The CDR3 extends over 18 amino acids. The ends lost 2 bases at V and 0 bases at J; junction bases unmatched: 9. The CDR3, as DNA: TGTGCCAGCAGCTTATGGCTAGCGGGGGGAAGGAGCTCCTACGAGCAGTACTTC. This gives the protein CASSLWLAGGRSSYEQYF.

J is TRBJ2-3 and V is TRBV5-6; TRBD2 matches 9 bases. The CDR3 is 17 residues long. Germline trimming cut 0 bases from V and 0 bases from J; bases unmatched to any gene: 5. The germline CDR1 and CDR2 sequences are SGHDT and YYEEEE. The CDR3 loop reads CASSLVRTSVSTDTQYF. The CDR3 region has the DNA TGTGCCAGCAGCTTGGTGAGGACTAGCGTTAGCACAGATACGCAGTATTTT.

The chain links TRBV5-4 to TRBJ2-2; weak D call: TRBD1 (5 bases). Germline V lookup: CDR1 SGHNT, CDR2 YYREEE (reference sequence). The CDR3 sequence is 16 residues long. V dropped 0 bases and J dropped 0 bases, with 9 bases sitting between them. The CDR3 DNA follows: TGTGCCAGCAGCTTGGGGCGCAGGGCGAACACCGGGGAGCTGTTTTTT. Translating gives CASSLGRRANTGELFF.

This chain connects TRBV5-6 to TRBJ1-1; no clear D. Germline V gives CDR1 SGHDT, CDR2 YYEEEE. The CDR3 sequence is 12 residues long. Trimming took off 1 base at V and 4 bases at J, with 5 bases between the two ends. CDR3 protein: CASSLSRTEAFF. CDR3 nucleotides: TGTGCCAGCAGCTTGTCCCGCACTGAAGCTTTCTTT. Using reference TRBV5-6 and TRBJ1-1 for the parts outside the CDR3, the full variable domain is DAGVTQSPTHLIKTRGQQVTLRCSPKSGHDTVSWYQQALGQGPQFIFQYYEEEERQRGNFPDRFSGHQFPNYSSELNVNALLLGDSALYLCASSLSRTEAFFGQGTRLTVV.

The chain uses TRBV2 and TRBJ2-1; 7 bases line up with TRBD1. The CDR3 has 12 residues. The J segment lost 10 bases and the V segment lost 7 bases, leaving 7 bases of the junction unmatched. Germline CDR1 is SNHLY and CDR2 is FYNNEI. CDR3: CASKRQGWEQFF. The CDR3 DNA follows: TGTGCCAGCAAACGACAGGGTTGGGAGCAGTTCTTC.

The chain couples TRBV7-9 to TRBJ2-3; 9 nucleotides align to TRBD1. V shed 1 base, J shed 3 bases, and the junction held 8 bases outside the gene matches. Germline values: CDR1 SEHNR, CDR2 FQNEAQ (reference sequence). The CDR3 totals 17 residues. The CDR3 DNA reads TGTGCCAGCAGCTTAGGCTGGGACAGGGAAATAACAGATACGCAGTATTTT. It codes for CASSLGWDREITDTQYF.

This clone was found a few times. V usage is TRBV4-3 and J usage is TRBJ2-5; D is perhaps TRBD1 or TRBD2 (6 bases each). V was clipped by 0 bases and J by 1 base, with 12 bases between them. The CDR3 length is 16 residues. Germline loops: CDR1 LGHNA, CDR2 YSLEER. CDR3 DNA sequence: TGCGCCAGCAGCCAAGATGGAGGGGGATCCCAAGAGACCCAGTACTTC. This gives the protein CASSQDGGGSQETQYF.

The chain joins TRBV6-1 to TRBJ1-2, with D perhaps matching TRBD1 (6 bases). Germline V gives CDR1 MNHNS, CDR2 SASEGT. The CDR3 loop spans 13 amino acids. Trimming removed 6 bases from V and 6 bases from J, with 14 bases in between. Here the CDR3 DNA reads TGTGCCAGCAGAGCAGGGGAGGCTGATGGCTACACCTTC. It encodes CASRAGEADGYTF.

This clone was seen just once. This chain connects TRBV7-2 to TRBJ2-7, with D perhaps matching TRBD2 (6 bases). Deletions cut 1 base from V and 3 bases from J, with 10 bases between. Per the germline V gene, CDR1 is SGHTA and CDR2 is FQGNSA. There are 14 residues in the CDR3. The CDR3 here is CASSLEGSGYEQYF. In nucleotides, the CDR3 is TGTGCCAGCAGCTTAGAGGGTAGCGGCTACGAGCAGTACTTC.

Of note for this clone: Compared with germline, one end of the junction differs, possibly owing to a read error. The chain has TRBV6-1 and TRBJ1-2; D is perhaps TRBD1 (5 bases). Germline V gene lookup returns CDR1 MNHNS and CDR2 SASEGT. This CDR3 is 12 amino acids long. As DNA, the CDR3 is TGTGCCAGCAGTGCCCCCCCAGGCGGGACCAACTTC. Amino acids: CASSAPPGGTNF.

The chain uses TRBV2 and TRBJ2-3; 12 positions match TRBD2. Germline V gives CDR1 SNHLY, CDR2 FYNNEI. Trimming cost V 7 bases and J 6 bases; bases outside gene matches: 11. CDR3 size: 16 residues. The CDR3 loop reads CASTAGLAGGSDTQYF. CDR3 coding DNA: TGTGCCAGCACCGCAGGCCTAGCGGGGGGGTCGGATACGCAGTATTTT.

The chain couples TRBV19 to TRBJ2-7; the D is unclear. The V gene's germline CDR1 is LNHDA and CDR2 SQIVND (reference sequence). The CDR3 runs to 13 residues. V lost 7 bases and J lost 2, with 12 bases in between. CDR3 amino acids: CASKGDTTYEQYF. CDR3 sequence (DNA): TGTGCCAGTAAAGGAGACACAACCTACGAGCAGTACTTC.

The chain uses TRBV6-1 and TRBJ2-7; a weak D match, TRBD2 (5 bases). Trimming stripped 10 bases from V and 4 bases from J, with 20 bases between. Germline CDR1 is MNHNS and CDR2 is SASEGT. The CDR3 totals 14 residues. CDR3 DNA: TGTGCCACCTCCCTTGGAGGAGGTAGATACGAGCAGTACTTC. Protein product: CATSLGGGRYEQYF.

The rearrangement joins TRBV7-9 to TRBJ2-7, with 8 bases lining up with TRBD2. CDR3 length: 14 residues. Germline values: CDR1 SEHNR, CDR2 FQNEAQ (reference sequence). V gave up 6 bases and J gave up 3 bases; unmatched junction bases: 7. The CDR3 coding sequence is TGTGCCAGCAGACCGACGGGGGGGAACTACGAGCAGTACTTC. This translates into CASRPTGGNYEQYF.

The chain has TRBV7-2 and TRBJ2-1; 13 nucleotides align to TRBD2. Germline assignment: CDR1 SGHTA and CDR2 FQGNSA. This CDR3 is 16 amino acids long. V lost 5 bases and J lost 7; bases outside the gene matches: 8. The CDR3 DNA is TGTGCCAGCAGCATACTAGCGGGGGGGCCCAGGAATGAGCAGTTCTTC. Protein: CASSILAGGPRNEQFF.

This clone occurred a few times. This chain connects TRBV6-4 to TRBJ2-3; possible D gene TRBD1, 5 bases. The CDR3 is 15 amino acids. Trimming cost V 3 bases and J 0 bases, with 10 bases left between them. From germline, CDR1 is MRHNA and CDR2 SNTAGT. This chain's CDR3 is CASSEDQGSTDTQYF. The CDR3 nucleotides read TGTGCCAGCAGTGAGGATCAGGGTAGCACAGATACGCAGTATTTT.

The chain carries TRBV11-2 and TRBJ2-3; tentative D call: TRBD2 (6 bases). This CDR3 is built from 17 residues. V lost 3 bases and J 0 bases, leaving 16 bases between the germline ends. The V gene's germline CDR1 is SGHAT and CDR2 FQNNGV. CDR3: CASSLPLGRRSTDTQYF. The DNA for the CDR3 is TGTGCCAGCAGCTTGCCCCTCGGGAGACGGAGCACAGATACGCAGTATTTT.

This clone was seen only a few times. V and J are TRBV2 and TRBJ1-1; D gene ambiguous. This CDR3 region has 15 residues. Trimming took 7 bases from V and 5 from J, leaving 20 bases between them. The germline gives CDR1 SNHLY, CDR2 FYNNEI. The CDR3 reads CASISGRGSETEAFF. Here the CDR3 DNA reads TGTGCCAGCATTTCGGGCCGCGGGTCGGAGACTGAAGCTTTCTTT.

V gene TRBV27 combines with J gene TRBJ2-7; D may be TRBD1 (6 bases). The V and J ends lost 4 bases and 1 base respectively, with 11 bases between them. Germline-derived CDR1 and CDR2 are MNHEY and SMNVEV (reference sequence). This CDR3 is 14 amino acids long. The CDR3 DNA sequence: TGTGCCAGCAGTTACAGGGTGGGGTCCTACGAGCAGTACTTC. This sequence encodes CASSYRVGSYEQYF.